Listed below are T cell receptor beta chains from one sample, sequenced in a study of blood T cell repertoires in COVID-19. Clones were read by immunoSEQ multiplex PCR, and TCRdb kept only the in-frame ones, dropping some. The sample lists 400,000 or so clones; approximately 87% were seen once. The source material was PBMCs or T cells enriched from blood (not recorded which). The source is a middle-aged man in a cohort exposed to, infected with or recovered from COVID-19 (not recorded which). CDR3s include the opening cysteine and the closing phenylalanine or tryptophan. The D gene is left open where the match is weak. A row's size may be missing; if present it is once, few, many or a size class.

clone size	V gene	D gene	J gene	CDR3 DNA	CDR3 protein
NA	TRBV25-1	NA	TRBJ1-1	TGTGCCAGCAGTGAATATCGGGTCGCGAACACTGAAGCTTTCTTT	CASSEYRVANTEAFF
NA	TRBV3-1/TRBV3-2	TRBD1	TRBJ1-1	TGTGCCAGCAGCCAGAACACCCCAGGGGGCACTGAAGCTTTCTTT	CASSQNTPGGTEAFF
NA	TRBV6-5	TRBD2	TRBJ2-1	TGTGCCAGCAGTTCGGGGACTAGCTCCTACAATGAGCAGTTCTTC	CASSSGTSSYNEQFF
NA	TRBV10-2	TRBD1	TRBJ1-1	TGCGCCAGCAGTGACTGGGGACAGGGCAACACTGAAGCTTTCTTT	CASSDWGQGNTEAFF
NA	TRBV5-4	NA	TRBJ2-2	TGTGCCAGCAGCTTGGGGGGGCGCGGAAGTAACACCGGGGAGCTGTTTTTT	CASSLGGRGSNTGELFF
NA	TRBV5-1	TRBD2	TRBJ2-7	TGCGCCAGCAGCTTGACGGGACTAAGCTACGAGCAGTACTTC	CASSLTGLSYEQYF
NA	TRBV24-1	NA	TRBJ2-7	TGTGCCACCAGTGCCGGGGGATTTGGCGAGCAGTACTTC	CATSAGGFGEQYF
NA	TRBV4-1	NA	TRBJ1-1	TGCGCCAGCAGCCAAATACAGTTTTTGGCTGAAGCTTTCTTT	CASSQIQFLAEAFF
NA	TRBV20-1	TRBD2	TRBJ2-1	TGCAGTGCTAGTGAAGCGGGAGATCACAATGAGCAGTTCTTC	CSASEAGDHNEQFF
NA	TRBV30	TRBD1	TRBJ1-1	TGTGCCTGGACCGTTAGGGTCGGGACAGTGGCTTGGCACACTGAAGCTTTCTTT	CAWTVRVGTVAWHTEAFF
NA	TRBV21-1	NA	TRBJ1-2	TGTGCCAGCAGCAAAGTTCGGGATAGGCCTAACTATGGCTACACCTTC	CASSKVRDRPNYGYTF
NA	TRBV4-2	TRBD2	TRBJ2-5	TGTGCCAGCCGGTCTAGCGGGAGAGGAGAGACCCAGTACTTC	CASRSSGRGETQYF
NA	TRBV18	TRBD1	TRBJ2-7	TGTGCCAGCTCACCCCGGGACAGGGGGCTGGGCTCCCGGGAGCAGTACTTC	CASSPRDRGLGSREQYF
once	TRBV10-3	NA	TRBJ2-1	TGTGCCATCAGTGCGGGGAATGAGCAGTTCTTC	CAISAGNEQFF
NA	TRBV4-1	TRBD1	TRBJ1-2	TGCGCCAGCAGCCAGGACAGGGATAACTATGGCTACACCTTC	CASSQDRDNYGYTF
NA	TRBV18	TRBD2	TRBJ2-3	TGTGCCAGCTCACCCTCAGCGGGAGCGGTAGATACGCAGTATTTT	CASSPSAGAVDTQYF
NA	TRBV6-6	NA	TRBJ1-1	TGTGCCACAGCAACGGGGGGCACTGAAGCTTTCTTT	CATATGGTEAFF
NA	TRBV5-6	NA	TRBJ2-7	TGTGCCAGCAGCTTTCTAGGCGAGCAGTACTTC	CASSFLGEQYF
NA	TRBV6-1	TRBD1	TRBJ1-1	TGTGCCAGCAGTGATGACAGGGGCGCTAAGAACACTGAAGCTTTCTTT	CASSDDRGAKNTEAFF
NA	TRBV10-3	TRBD1	TRBJ1-1	TGTGCCATCACTATAGGGACAGGGGCTGAAGCTTTCTTT	CAITIGTGAEAFF
once	TRBV14	TRBD1	TRBJ2-7	TGTGCCAGCTCGGACAGGTCAGCCTACGAGCAGTACTTC	CASSDRSAYEQYF
NA	TRBV6-1	TRBD1	TRBJ1-5	TGTGCCAGCAGTGACAGGGGGCGAGAATATAGCAATCAGCCCCAGCATTTT	CASSDRGREYSNQPQHF
NA	TRBV7-2	NA	TRBJ1-2	TGTGCCAGCAGCTTGGGACTCAACTATGGCTACACCTTC	CASSLGLNYGYTF
NA	TRBV2	TRBD1	TRBJ2-3	TGTGCCAGCAGTCGGACAGGGGGAACGCAGTATTTT	CASSRTGGTQYF
NA	TRBV7-9	TRBD1	TRBJ1-2	TGTGCCAGCAGCTTTCTGGACAGGAACTATGGCTACACCTTC	CASSFLDRNYGYTF
NA	TRBV2	TRBD1	TRBJ1-6	TGTGCCAGCAGTGGACAGGGCCCGATAAATTCACCCCTCCACTTT	CASSGQGPINSPLHF
NA	TRBV4-1	NA	TRBJ2-5	TGCGCCAGCAGCCTTTTTCCCGCAGGGCACGACCAAGAGACCCAGTACTTC	CASSLFPAGHDQETQYF
NA	TRBV2	TRBD1	TRBJ1-2	TGTGCCAGCAGTGCCCGGACAGGGAACTATGGCTACACCTTC	CASSARTGNYGYTF
NA	TRBV6-6	NA	TRBJ1-1	TGTGCCAGCAGTCGAACGTCGGGACTGTCTGACTCCGGGGGGGAAGCTTTCTTT	CASSRTSGLSDSGGEAFF
NA	TRBV5-8	TRBD1	TRBJ2-5	TGTGCCAGCAGCTTGGACGGGACAGGGCGGGGTCAGACCCAGTACTTC	CASSLDGTGRGQTQYF
once	TRBV2	TRBD1	TRBJ2-2	TGTGCCAGCGGGGGACAGGGTAACGGGGAGCTGTTTTTT	CASGGQGNGELFF
NA	TRBV3-1/TRBV3-2	TRBD1	TRBJ2-5	TGTGCCAGCAGCCTTAGACAGGGTGGCGAGACCCAGTACTTC	CASSLRQGGETQYF
NA	TRBV28	NA	TRBJ1-2	TGTGCCAGCAGTCCGCCCCAGGTCGGCTACACCTTC	CASSPPQVGYTF
NA	TRBV5-1	TRBD1	TRBJ1-4	TGCGCCAGCAGCCTAGACAGGGGCCATGAAAAACTGTTTTTT	CASSLDRGHEKLFF